The clone carrying this T cell receptor (beta chain) has only a few counts. The sample is drawn from a study of control samples from healthy donors and cancer patients. V dropped 4 bases and J dropped 3 bases, with 10 bases sitting between them. CDR3 length: 14 residues. Germline V gene data show CDR1 as LGHNA and CDR2 as YNFKEQ. The protocol was immunoSEQ multiplex PCR, while the TCRdb copy is restricted to in-frame clones and leaves out a portion. The sample records about 75,000 clones, roughly 82% being singletons. This receptor was taken from a man aged 50 to 60 in good health. The specimen sequenced was blood. The chain links TRBV4-2 to TRBJ1-5, with D maybe TRBD1 (6 bases). The CDR3: CASSPDSDNQPQHF. CDR3 bases: TGTGCCAGCAGCCCGGACAGCGACAATCAGCCCCAGCATTTT.